A single sample is the source of the 22 T cell receptor beta chains below, sequenced in a study of metastatic and nonmetastatic thyroid tumors. No patient received treatment before thyroid surgery. With MiXCR, TCRdb reprocessed the PCR reads. The sample consists of about 45,000 clones, 4% to 5% of them appearing once. Sequenced sample: blood. These receptors all stem from a female donor with papillary thyroid cancer or a benign thyroid nodule (not recorded which). Some clones in this sample may be carry-over from other donors' samples.

In this sample, this clone turned up a few times. The chain is built from TRBV18 and TRBJ2-7; the match to TRBD1 covers 10 bases. The V gene's germline CDR1 is KGHSH and CDR2 LQKENI. The CDR3 totals 17 residues. Trimming took 4 bases from V and 1 from J; bases not matched to a gene: 10. The chain's CDR3 is CASSQGRTGGTSYEQYF. CDR3 sequence (DNA): TGTGCCAGCTCACAAGGCCGGACAGGGGGGACTTCCTACGAGCAGTACTTC. Full variable domain (remainder filled in from reference TRBV18 and TRBJ2-7): NAGVMQNPRHLVRRRGQEARLRCSPMKGHSHVYWYRQLPEEGLKFMVYLQKENIIDESGMPKERFSAEFPKEGPSILRIQQVVRGDSAAYFCASSQGRTGGTSYEQYFGPGTRLTVT.

A remark on this clone: One junction end disagrees with the germline gene, perhaps due to a read error. The chain employs TRBV10-2 and TRBJ2-3; TRBD2 aligns across 9 bases. This CDR3 region has 14 residues. Germline CDR1 WSHSY, CDR2 SAAADI. DNA of the CDR3: TGCGCCATCAGTGTCGGGACTAGCACAGATAGGCAGTATTTT. Amino acid sequence: CAISVGTSTDRQYF.

This chain joins TRBV2 and TRBJ2-7; no clear D gene. The CDR3 sequence is 16 residues long. V lost 0 bases and J lost 0, with 12 bases in between. The V gene's germline CDR1 is SNHLY and CDR2 FYNNEI. The CDR3 region is CASSEAGTPSSYEQYF. CDR3 DNA: TGTGCCAGCAGTGAAGCCGGCACGCCTAGCTCCTACGAGCAGTACTTC.

The V call is TRBV27, the J call TRBJ1-6; D not resolved. The CDR3 consists of 13 residues. Germline assignment: CDR1 MNHEY and CDR2 SMNVEV (reference sequence). V was trimmed by 4 bases and J by 13 bases, leaving 14 bases between them. Written as DNA, the CDR3 is TGTGCCAGCAGTTCCACATGGGAGGGCCCCCTCCACTTT. It yields the protein CASSSTWEGPLHF.

This clone was seen ten or more times. The chain combines TRBV19 with TRBJ1-5; no definite D call. The CDR3 covers 13 residues. The V gene's germline CDR1 is LNHDA and CDR2 SQIVND (reference sequence). Trimming removed 7 bases at V and 2 bases at J, with 9 bases between. CDR3 sequence (DNA): TGTGCCAGTACCCTACCCGGCAATCAGCCCCAGCATTTT. This codes for CASTLPGNQPQHF. The whole variable domain, filled in from reference TRBV19 and TRBJ1-5, reads DGGITQSPKYLFRKEGQNVTLSCEQNLNHDAMYWYRQDPGQGLRLIYYSQIVNDFQKGDIAEGYSVSREKKESFPLTVTSAQKNPTAFYLCASTLPGNQPQHFGDGTRLSIL.

The chain links TRBV5-1 to TRBJ1-2; 7 bases are a match to TRBD1. The CDR3 is 18 amino acids. The J segment lost 0 bases and the V segment lost 1 base, leaving 12 bases of the junction unmatched. CDR1 and CDR2 from the germline V gene are SGHRS and YFSETQ. DNA of the CDR3: TGCGCCAGCAGCTTGAAAGACAGGGAGAGGGGTGCTAACTATGGCTACACCTTC. This translates into CASSLKDRERGANYGYTF.

This clone is classed as medium-sized. The CDR3 protein is CASSYSQTYGYTF. CDR3 coding DNA: TGTGCCAGCAGTTACTCACAAACCTATGGCTACACCTTC. V usage is TRBV6-5 and J usage is TRBJ1-2; D unclear. CDR3 length: 13 amino acids. Germline V lookup: CDR1 MNHEY, CDR2 SVGAGI. V shed 0 bases and J shed 4 bases, with 6 bases lying between them.

This clone was recorded at least ten times. This rearrangement joins TRBV12-3 or TRBV12-4 to TRBJ2-7, with 9 positions matching TRBD2. After removal of 7 bases from V and 1 base from J, the junction contained 5 bases not matched to a gene. The length of the CDR3 is 14 residues. CDR3 region: CASTFSGSSYEQYF. As DNA, the CDR3 is TGTGCCAGCACCTTTAGCGGGAGTTCCTACGAGCAGTACTTC.

This clone came up a few times. The V gene is TRBV19, the J gene TRBJ1-3; D remains ambiguous. The CDR3 loop spans 13 amino acids. Trimming removed 3 bases at V and 2 bases at J, with 5 bases between. Germline loops: CDR1 LNHDA, CDR2 SQIVND (reference sequence). CDR3: CASSIDPGNTIYF. DNA for the CDR3: TGTGCCAGTAGTATTGACCCTGGAAACACCATATATTTT.

Remarks on this clone: A junction boundary mismatches the germline segment, possibly from a read error. The chain carries TRBV27 and TRBJ2-1; tentatively, D is TRBD1 (5 bases). CDR1 is MNHEY, CDR2 SMNVEV, per germline (reference sequence). The CDR3 spans 16 residues. The CDR3 nucleotides are TGTACCAGCAGTGCGGTCCCTCCTTCAGGGTACAATGAGCAGTTCTTC. This translates into CTSSAVPPSGYNEQFF.

This clone came up many times. This chain links TRBV5-1 with TRBJ2-5, with 12 bases identical to TRBD2. This CDR3 has 20 residues. V gave up 2 bases and J gave up 2 bases; unmatched junction bases: 16. The V gene's germline CDR1 is SGHRS and CDR2 YFSETQ. This chain's CDR3 is CASSFSQTALAGGPQETQYF. In DNA, the CDR3 is TGCGCCAGCAGCTTCTCTCAGACAGCCCTAGCGGGAGGGCCACAAGAGACCCAGTACTTC.

This clone has a handful of counts. The rearrangement links TRBV6-5 to TRBJ2-1; D possibly corresponds to TRBD1 (6 bases). The CDR3 is 14 amino acids. Looked up from germline, CDR1 is MNHEY and CDR2 is SVGAGI. The germline V and J ends were trimmed by 4 bases and 7 bases, with 14 bases remaining between them. CDR3 loop: CASSSPGQFNEQFF. The CDR3 nucleotides read TGTGCCAGCAGTTCTCCGGGACAATTTAATGAGCAGTTCTTC.

This clone was seen ten or more times. This chain links TRBV24-1 with TRBJ2-7, with unresolved D. The CDR3 is 13 amino acids. V lost 3 bases, J lost 3 bases, and 8 bases lay in between. Germline lookup yields CDR1 KGHDR and CDR2 SFDVKD. CDR3 bases: TGTGCCACCAGTGATGGAGACAACTACGAGCAGTACTTC. It is translated as CATSDGDNYEQYF.

This clone showed up many times. CDR3 loop: CASSLNPGLGQFF. CDR3 bases: TGTGCCAGCAGTTTAAACCCGGGGCTAGGGCAGTTCTTC. The rearrangement uses TRBV12-3 or TRBV12-4 and TRBJ2-1; D might be TRBD1 or TRBD2, each matching 5 bases. V was clipped by 2 bases and J by 12 bases, with 14 bases between them. The CDR3 is 13 amino acids.

This clone was seen only a few times. V gene TRBV12-3 or TRBV12-4 combines with J gene TRBJ1-4; possible D gene TRBD1, 5 bases. This CDR3 comprises 13 residues. Trimming took 5 bases from V and 8 from J, leaving 12 bases between them. The CDR3 here is CASSRPGAEKLFF. The CDR3 DNA follows: TGTGCCAGCAGTCGCCCCGGGGCCGAAAAACTGTTTTTT.

The sample holds many counts of this clone. This chain connects TRBV5-6 to TRBJ2-5, with D perhaps being TRBD1 or TRBD2 (5 bases each). Germline V gene sequence: CDR1 SGHDT, CDR2 YYEEEE. This CDR3 comprises 14 residues. Trimming stripped 1 base from V and 4 bases from J, with 11 bases between. The CDR3 is CASSLRGMSETQYF. For the CDR3, the DNA is TGTGCCAGCAGCTTGCGGGGCATGTCAGAGACCCAGTACTTC. Looking up the rest from reference TRBV5-6 and TRBJ2-5 gives the full variable domain: DAGVTQSPTHLIKTRGQQVTLRCSPKSGHDTVSWYQQALGQGPQFIFQYYEEEERQRGNFPDRFSGHQFPNYSSELNVNALLLGDSALYLCASSLRGMSETQYFGPGTRLLVL.

The genes are TRBV6-2 or TRBV6-3 and TRBJ2-1; 10 bases match TRBD1. The germline V gene has CDR1 MNHEY and CDR2 SVGEGT. V trimming: 8 bases; J trimming: 0 bases; junction bases outside the gene matches: 4. The CDR3 is 15 residues long. CDR3 in amino acids: CASSRDRGSYNEQFF. As DNA, the CDR3 is TGTGCCAGCTCCCGGGACAGGGGCTCCTACAATGAGCAGTTCTTC.

This clone was seen repeatedly, ten times or more. The chain couples TRBV4-1 to TRBJ2-7; 8 nucleotides line up with TRBD2. The germline V gene encodes CDR1 MGHRA and CDR2 YSYEKL. The CDR3 sequence is 16 residues long. The trim removed 4 bases at V and 3 bases at J, leaving 11 bases unmatched. CDR3 protein: CASSLTLAGSYYEQYF. DNA of the CDR3: TGCGCCAGCAGCCTTACGCTAGCGGGTAGTTACTACGAGCAGTACTTC.

This clone was counted only a few times. The J gene is TRBJ1-3, the V gene TRBV7-8; no clear D gene. Germline V gene data show CDR1 as SGHVS and CDR2 as FQNEAQ. CDR3 length: 16 amino acids. Trimming cost V 2 bases and J 2 bases, with 13 bases left between them. In DNA form, the CDR3 reads TGTGCCAGCAGCTTATCAGGCAGGACTACTGGAAACACCATATATTTT. This codes for CASSLSGRTTGNTIYF.

This clone was recorded many times. The rearrangement joins TRBV5-6 to TRBJ2-5, with 11 bases aligning to TRBD1. Trimming cost V 1 base and J 3 bases; bases outside gene matches: 5. Germline loops: CDR1 SGHDT, CDR2 YYEEEE. The CDR3 contains 16 residues. The CDR3 bases are TGTGCCAGCAGCTTGTTTGGGGACAGGGGGGAAGAGACCCAGTACTTC. Translating gives CASSLFGDRGEETQYF.

This clone came up a few times. Mismatch with germline at one junction end may stem from a read error. For the CDR3, the DNA is TGTACCAGCAGCCCCCGGGACAGAAACGGCGAGACCCAGTACTTC. It encodes CTSSPRDRNGETQYF. This chain joins TRBV9 and TRBJ2-5; 7 bases align to TRBD1. Germline CDR1 and CDR2: SGDLS and YYNGEE. The CDR3 totals 15 residues.

About this clone itself: At one end the junction does not follow the germline gene, possibly because of a read error. At the DNA level, this CDR3 is encoded by other sequences in the same sample as well. The CDR3 nucleotides are TGTGCCAGTAGCTCCAAGAGAACTCCTCAGACACAGTATTTT. Amino acids: CASSSKRTPQTQYF. The chain combines TRBV7-9 with TRBJ2-3; D is unclear. The CDR3 spans 14 residues. Germline V gene data show CDR1 as SEHNR and CDR2 as FQNEAQ (reference sequence).